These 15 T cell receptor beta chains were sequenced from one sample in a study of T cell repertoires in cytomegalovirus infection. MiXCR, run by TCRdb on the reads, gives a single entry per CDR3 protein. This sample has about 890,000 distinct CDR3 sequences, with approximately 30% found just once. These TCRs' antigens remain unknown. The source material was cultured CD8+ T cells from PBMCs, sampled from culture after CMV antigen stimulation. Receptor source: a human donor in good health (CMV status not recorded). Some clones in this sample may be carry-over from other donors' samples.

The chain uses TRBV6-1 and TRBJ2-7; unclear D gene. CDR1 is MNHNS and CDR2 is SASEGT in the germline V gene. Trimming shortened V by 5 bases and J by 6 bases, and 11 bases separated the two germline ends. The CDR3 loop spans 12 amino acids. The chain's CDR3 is CASSPSLGEQYF. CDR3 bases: TGTGCCAGCAGTCCCTCTCTGGGCGAGCAGTACTTC.

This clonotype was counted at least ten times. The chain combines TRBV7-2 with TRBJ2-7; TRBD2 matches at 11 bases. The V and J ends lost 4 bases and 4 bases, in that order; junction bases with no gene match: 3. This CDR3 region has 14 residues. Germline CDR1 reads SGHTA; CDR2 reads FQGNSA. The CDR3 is CASSYSGGAYEQYF. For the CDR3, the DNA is TGTGCCAGCAGCTATAGCGGGGGGGCGTACGAGCAGTACTTC.

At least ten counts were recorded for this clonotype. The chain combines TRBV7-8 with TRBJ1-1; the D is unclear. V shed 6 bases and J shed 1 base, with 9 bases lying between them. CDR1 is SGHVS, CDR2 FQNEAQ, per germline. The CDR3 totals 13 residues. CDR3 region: CASREYENTEAFF. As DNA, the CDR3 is TGTGCCAGCAGGGAGTATGAGAACACTGAAGCTTTCTTT.

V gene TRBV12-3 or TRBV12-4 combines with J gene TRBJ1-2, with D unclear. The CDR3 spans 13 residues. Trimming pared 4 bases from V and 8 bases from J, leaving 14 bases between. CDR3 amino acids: CASSSPDLQGYTF. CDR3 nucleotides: TGTGCCAGCAGTTCCCCCGACCTTCAGGGCTACACCTTC.

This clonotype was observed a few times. For the CDR3, the DNA is TGTGCCAGCAAGGGTAGTCAGGGGGCATCGGACACTGAAGCTTTCTTT. Translated: CASKGSQGASDTEAFF. This chain connects TRBV2 to TRBJ1-1; TRBD1 agrees at 8 bases. Trimming took 7 bases from V and 3 from J; bases not matched to a gene: 13. From germline, CDR1 is SNHLY and CDR2 FYNNEI. The CDR3 length is 16 residues. Complete variable domain (other parts from reference TRBV2 and TRBJ1-1): EPEVTQTPSHQVTQMGQEVILRCVPISNHLYFYWYRQILGQKVEFLVSFYNNEISEKSEIFDDQFSVERPDGSNFTLKIRSTKLEDSAMYFCASKGSQGASDTEAFFGQGTRLTVV.

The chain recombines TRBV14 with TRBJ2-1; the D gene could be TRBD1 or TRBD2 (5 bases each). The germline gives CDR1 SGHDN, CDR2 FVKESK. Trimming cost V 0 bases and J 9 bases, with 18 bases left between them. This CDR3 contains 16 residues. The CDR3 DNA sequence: TGTGCCAGCAGCCAAGATCACGGAGCGAGGGGTGTTGAGCAGTTCTTC. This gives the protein CASSQDHGARGVEQFF.

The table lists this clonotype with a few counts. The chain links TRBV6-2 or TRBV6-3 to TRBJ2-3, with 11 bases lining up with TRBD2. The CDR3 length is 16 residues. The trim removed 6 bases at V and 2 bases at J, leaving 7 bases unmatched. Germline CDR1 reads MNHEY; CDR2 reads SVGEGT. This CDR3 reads CASSPGTSGTTDTQYF. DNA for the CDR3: TGTGCCAGCAGCCCCGGGACTAGCGGCACCACAGATACGCAGTATTTT.

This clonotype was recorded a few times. The CDR3 is CASSDRDRGIEETQYF. The CDR3 DNA reads as TGTGCCAGCAGCGACCGGGACAGGGGCATCGAAGAGACCCAGTACTTC. The J gene is TRBJ2-5, the V gene TRBV7-9, with 10 bases aligning to TRBD1. V gave up 5 bases and J gave up 3 bases; unmatched junction bases: 9. This CDR3 has 16 amino acids. Germline V lookup: CDR1 SEHNR, CDR2 FQNEAQ (reference sequence).

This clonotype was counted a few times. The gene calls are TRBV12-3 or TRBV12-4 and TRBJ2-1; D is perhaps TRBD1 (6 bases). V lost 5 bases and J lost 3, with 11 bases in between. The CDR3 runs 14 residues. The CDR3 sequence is CASSNRDIYNEQFF. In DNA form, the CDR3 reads TGTGCCAGCAGTAACCGGGACATCTACAATGAGCAGTTCTTC.

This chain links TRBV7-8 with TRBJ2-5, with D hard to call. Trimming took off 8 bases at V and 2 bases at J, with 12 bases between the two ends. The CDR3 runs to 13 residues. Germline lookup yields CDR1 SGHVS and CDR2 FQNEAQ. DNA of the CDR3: TGTGCCAGCGTGGCATATAAACAAGAGACCCAGTACTTC. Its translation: CASVAYKQETQYF.

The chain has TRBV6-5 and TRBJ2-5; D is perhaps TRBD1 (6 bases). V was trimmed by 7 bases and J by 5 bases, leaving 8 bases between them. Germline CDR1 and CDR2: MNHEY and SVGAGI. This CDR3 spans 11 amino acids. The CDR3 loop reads CASTQGETQYF. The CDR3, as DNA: TGTGCCAGCACCCAGGGGGAGACCCAGTACTTC.

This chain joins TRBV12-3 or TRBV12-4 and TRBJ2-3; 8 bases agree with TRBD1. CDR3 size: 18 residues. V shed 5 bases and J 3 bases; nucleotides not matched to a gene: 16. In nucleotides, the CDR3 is TGTGCCAGCAGTCCGATGGTACAGGGGGAGATTTGGACAGATACGCAGTATTTT. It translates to CASSPMVQGEIWTDTQYF.

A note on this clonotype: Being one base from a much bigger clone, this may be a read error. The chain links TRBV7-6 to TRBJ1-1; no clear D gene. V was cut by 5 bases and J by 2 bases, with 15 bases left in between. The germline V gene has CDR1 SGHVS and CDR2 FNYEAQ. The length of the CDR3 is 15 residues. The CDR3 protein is CASSPPGIINTEAFF. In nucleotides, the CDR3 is TGTGCCAGCAGCCCCCCGGGCATCATAAACACTGAAGCTTTCTTT. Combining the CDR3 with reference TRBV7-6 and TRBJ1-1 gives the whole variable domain GAGVSQSPRYKVTKRGQDVALRCDPISGHVSLYWYRQALGQGPEFLTYFNYEAQQDKSGLPNDRFSAERPEGSISTLTIQRTEQRDSAMYRCASSPPGIINTEAFFGQGTRLTVV.

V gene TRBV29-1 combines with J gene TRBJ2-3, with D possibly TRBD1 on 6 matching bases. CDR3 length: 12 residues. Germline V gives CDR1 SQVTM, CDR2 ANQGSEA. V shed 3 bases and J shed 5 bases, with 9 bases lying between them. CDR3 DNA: TGCAGCGTTGACAGGGGTGAAGATACGCAGTATTTT. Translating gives CSVDRGEDTQYF.

The CDR3 bases are TGCGCCAGCAGCCCAAGAATACGACGCTCGGATACGCAGTATTTT. Its translation is CASSPRIRRSDTQYF. The J gene is TRBJ2-3, the V gene TRBV5-1; D unclear. V lost 4 bases, J lost 6 bases, and 18 bases lay in between. Germline values: CDR1 SGHRS, CDR2 YFSETQ. The CDR3 consists of 15 residues.